This is a list of T cell receptor beta chains from one sample in a study of blood T cell repertoires in COVID-19. Some clones are missing from TCRdb's copy, which holds only in-frame ones; the method was immunoSEQ multiplex PCR. The sample carries about 360,000 clones, about four fifths recorded once. Specimen: peripheral blood. The receptors stem from a man in his thirties or forties with active or convalescent COVID-19. The CDR3 runs from the conserved cysteine through the conserved F or W. The D gene is left open where the match is weak. Size is omitted from some rows. Given values are once, few, many or a class for expanded clones.

V	size	J	D	CDR3	DNA
TRBV4-1	.	TRBJ2-1	.	CASSQEGGMGYNEQFF	TGCGCCAGCAGCCAAGAAGGGGGAATGGGCTACAATGAGCAGTTCTTC
TRBV6-5	.	TRBJ1-1	.	CASRPQGTNTEAFF	TGTGCCAGCAGGCCACAGGGAACGAACACTGAAGCTTTCTTT
TRBV21-1	.	TRBJ2-4	.	CASSKDRGAKNIQYF	TGTGCCAGCAGCAAAGATAGGGGGGCCAAAAACATTCAGTACTTC
TRBV7-8	.	TRBJ1-2	TRBD1	CASSLDGTGGNYGYTF	TGTGCCAGCAGCTTAGACGGGACAGGGGGGAACTATGGCTACACCTTC
TRBV3-1/TRBV3-2	.	TRBJ1-2	.	CASSQDIGVEVYGYTF	TGTGCCAGCAGCCAAGACATAGGGGTCGAGGTCTATGGCTACACCTTC
TRBV7-7	.	TRBJ2-7	.	CASSPAGVHEQYF	TGTGCCAGCAGCCCGGCAGGGGTCCACGAGCAGTACTTC
TRBV3-1/TRBV3-2	.	TRBJ1-6	.	CASSQGGGSYNSPLHF	TGTGCCAGCAGCCAAGGAGGCGGCTCCTATAATTCACCCCTCCACTTT
TRBV5-1	.	TRBJ2-7	.	CASSLDRTYEQYF	TGCGCCAGCAGCTTGGACAGAACCTACGAGCAGTACTTC
TRBV6-1	.	TRBJ1-5	.	CASSEGRLYSNQPQHF	TGTGCCAGCAGTGAAGGCAGGTTATATAGCAATCAGCCCCAGCATTTT
TRBV5-1	few	TRBJ2-3	TRBD2	CASSLDLAGGTSSSTDTQYF	TGCGCCAGCAGCTTGGACTTAGCGGGGGGGACCTCTTCTAGCACAGATACGCAGTATTTT
TRBV5-3	.	TRBJ2-1	TRBD2	CARSPPAGLATHEQFF	TGTGCCAGAAGCCCACCCGCAGGACTAGCGACCCATGAGCAGTTCTTC
TRBV4-1	once	TRBJ2-1	.	CASSHYEYNEQFF	TGCGCCAGCAGCCACTACGAATACAATGAGCAGTTCTTC
TRBV9	few	TRBJ2-7	.	CASSVAERSYEQYF	TGTGCCAGCAGCGTAGCGGAGAGGTCCTACGAGCAGTACTTC
TRBV6-2/TRBV6-3	.	TRBJ2-7	.	CASSPPGVAYEQYF	TGTGCCAGCAGTCCCCCAGGGGTAGCCTACGAGCAGTACTTC
TRBV6-5	.	TRBJ1-4	.	CASRSGTTREKLFF	TGTGCCAGCAGATCCGGGACAACGAGAGAAAAACTGTTTTTT
TRBV28	.	TRBJ1-5	TRBD1	CASTPRVGTGYQPQHF	TGTGCCAGCACCCCAAGGGTAGGGACAGGATATCAGCCCCAGCATTTT
TRBV6-2/TRBV6-3	.	TRBJ1-1	.	CASSYETVPMNTEAFF	TGTGCCAGCAGTTACGAGACAGTCCCCATGAACACTGAAGCTTTCTTT
TRBV21-1	.	TRBJ1-6	.	CASGHLGGLNSPLHF	TGTGCCAGCGGCCACCTCGGGGGGCTTAATTCACCCCTCCACTTT
TRBV11-3	few	TRBJ1-1	.	CASSPRGYIMGTEAFF	TGTGCCAGCAGCCCCAGAGGGTATATTATGGGCACTGAAGCTTTCTTT
TRBV19	.	TRBJ2-6	TRBD1	CASSSAGTAFSGANVLTF	TGTGCCAGTAGTTCAGCCGGGACAGCTTTCTCTGGGGCCAACGTCCTGACTTTC
TRBV11-3	.	TRBJ1-6	.	CASSSEYNSPLHF	TGTGCCAGCAGCTCGGAGTATAATTCACCCCTCCACTTT
TRBV19	.	TRBJ1-5	.	CASNSQGKAGQPQHF	TGTGCCAGTAATTCCCAAGGGAAAGCGGGGCAGCCCCAGCATTTT
TRBV19	.	TRBJ2-7	TRBD2	CASSPRGGSEQYF	TGTGCCAGTAGTCCTCGCGGGGGGAGCGAGCAGTACTTC
TRBV2	.	TRBJ1-2	.	CASSGSGAPGQGYTF	TGTGCCAGCAGTGGGAGCGGGGCGCCGGGGCAAGGCTACACCTTC
TRBV7-2	.	TRBJ1-2	TRBD1	CASSLNRGNYGYTF	TGTGCCAGCAGCTTAAACAGGGGGAACTATGGCTACACCTTC
TRBV5-1	.	TRBJ2-3	TRBD2	CASRKGNSGGAGDTQYF	TGCGCCAGCAGGAAGGGGAATAGCGGGGGGGCCGGAGATACGCAGTATTTT
TRBV14	.	TRBJ1-1	.	CASSQVGEGMNTEAFF	TGTGCCAGCAGCCAAGTCGGGGAAGGGATGAACACTGAAGCTTTCTTT
TRBV6-2/TRBV6-3	few	TRBJ1-5	TRBD1	CASSYGTGGPPQHF	TGTGCCAGCAGTTACGGGACAGGGGGGCCGCCCCAGCATTTT
TRBV5-4	.	TRBJ2-1	TRBD2	CASSFSGRADNEQFF	TGTGCCAGCAGTTTCAGCGGGAGGGCGGACAATGAGCAGTTCTTC
TRBV18	.	TRBJ1-3	.	CASSPTGIGGNTIYF	TGTGCCAGCTCACCTACAGGGATAGGAGGAAACACCATATATTTT
TRBV7-2	.	TRBJ1-1	.	CASSVTGSTEAFF	TGTGCCAGCAGCGTTACCGGGAGTACTGAAGCTTTCTTT
TRBV6-2/TRBV6-3	.	TRBJ1-5	.	CASSYKVSTVKYQPQHF	TGTGCCAGCAGTTATAAGGTATCGACAGTAAAATATCAGCCCCAGCATTTT
TRBV5-1	.	TRBJ2-7	.	CASSLDISYEQYF	TGCGCCAGCAGCTTGGACATTTCCTACGAGCAGTACTTC
TRBV5-1	.	TRBJ2-3	.	CASSLGRGVSTDTQYF	TGCGCCAGCAGCTTGGGGCGCGGGGTGAGCACAGATACGCAGTATTTT
TRBV28	.	TRBJ1-1	TRBD1	CASNSMTGRGNTEAFF	TGTGCCAGCAACTCTATGACAGGGCGGGGAAACACTGAAGCTTTCTTT
TRBV4-3	.	TRBJ2-7	.	CASSQGGWGDYEQYF	TGCGCCAGCAGCCAAGGAGGGTGGGGTGACTACGAGCAGTACTTC
TRBV6-1	.	TRBJ1-1	TRBD1	CASSEFGTGVIEAFF	TGTGCCAGCAGTGAATTCGGGACAGGGGTGATTGAAGCTTTCTTT
TRBV27	.	TRBJ1-6	.	CASSQRVTPRRSPLHF	TGTGCCAGCAGCCAACGGGTCACACCAAGGCGGTCACCCCTCCACTTT
TRBV19	.	TRBJ1-5	.	CASSIAGGYGNQPQHF	TGTGCCAGTAGTATAGCCGGGGGGTATGGCAATCAGCCCCAGCATTTT
TRBV18	.	TRBJ1-6	.	CASSPTDLNSPLHF	TGTGCCAGCTCACCGACAGACCTAAATTCACCCCTCCACTTT
TRBV7-9	.	TRBJ1-2	.	CVEGDLLYGYTF	TGTGTCGAGGGGGACCTCCTTTATGGCTACACCTTC
TRBV28	.	TRBJ2-1	TRBD2	CASSSRTSGRYNEQFF	TGTGCCAGCAGTTCCAGGACTAGCGGCCGTTACAATGAGCAGTTCTTC
TRBV2	few	TRBJ2-1	.	CASKGRESYNEQFF	TGTGCCAGCAAGGGGCGCGAGTCCTACAATGAGCAGTTCTTC
TRBV7-9	.	TRBJ2-2	.	CASSLGADTQGRLVGELFF	TGTGCCAGCAGCTTAGGCGCGGACACCCAAGGAAGGCTTGTCGGGGAGCTGTTTTTT
TRBV11-3	.	TRBJ1-3	.	CASSLRGRNTIYF	TGTGCCAGCAGCTTGAGGGGGAGAAACACCATATATTTT
TRBV28	.	TRBJ2-2	.	CASSLGHHANTGELFF	TGTGCCAGCAGTTTAGGACACCACGCGAACACCGGGGAGCTGTTTTTT
TRBV11-2	.	TRBJ2-2	.	CASSPITGELFF	TGTGCCAGCAGCCCTATCACCGGGGAGCTGTTTTTT
TRBV29-1	.	TRBJ2-5	TRBD1	CSVGLDRKETQYF	TGCAGCGTGGGATTGGACAGGAAGGAGACCCAGTACTTC
TRBV11-2	.	TRBJ2-7	TRBD2	CASSLDRVAGSTYEQYF	TGTGCCAGCAGCTTAGATCGAGTAGCGGGATCGACCTACGAGCAGTACTTC
TRBV11-2	once	TRBJ2-3	.	CASSPVGSTDTQYF	TGTGCCAGCAGCCCCGTGGGGAGCACCGATACGCAGTATTTT
TRBV7-9	.	TRBJ1-1	.	CASSFVASRVMGNTEAFF	TGTGCCAGCAGCTTCGTGGCATCCAGGGTGATGGGGAACACTGAAGCTTTCTTT
TRBV5-1	.	TRBJ2-3	TRBD2	CASSHLDGGVTDTQYF	TGCGCCAGCAGCCACTTAGACGGGGGGGTCACAGATACGCAGTATTTT
TRBV9	.	TRBJ2-1	TRBD1	CASSVGGGPDNEQFF	TGTGCCAGCAGCGTAGGAGGGGGCCCCGACAATGAGCAGTTCTTC
TRBV7-8	many	TRBJ1-5	TRBD1	CASSSWDRPDQPQHF	TGTGCCAGCAGCTCATGGGACAGGCCGGATCAGCCCCAGCATTTT